This T cell receptor beta chain emerged from a study of T-cell reconstitution after alpha-beta-depleted transplantation in children. Notes on the study in general: From newly produced T cells came most of the T-cell counts and diversity one year after transplant. Surviving recipient T cells and thymic progenitors accounted for the high day-60 TCRbeta diversity observed in some patients. Alpha-beta T cells about two months after transplant reportedly derived from several hundred expanded graft clones.

The CDR3 has 13 residues. Germline V gene sequence: CDR1 SGHRS, CDR2 YFSETQ. Trimming stripped 1 base from V and 5 bases from J, with 9 bases between. Library preparation (for TCRbeta) was performed with unique molecular identifiers. TCRdb processed the PCR reads anew with MiXCR; each CDR3 protein has one entry. Here the sample spans fewer than 550,000 distinct CDR3 sequences, more than 9.5% being singletons. This clonotype was observed at least ten times. What it recognizes is unknown. The rearrangement links TRBV5-1 to TRBJ2-5, with D possibly TRBD1 on 6 matching bases. The clonotype comes from a female patient between 2 and 15 years old who had a stem cell transplant for aplastic anemia, so the T cells may come from the graft donor. The input for sequencing was PBMCs, mostly from graft donor cells, taken 180 days after TCRalphabeta/CD19-depleted stem cell transplant. The CDR3 protein is CASSLTGLETQYF. The CDR3 nucleotides are TGCGCCAGCAGCTTGACAGGGTTGGAGACCCAGTACTTC.